The TCR beta chain under discussion was sequenced for a study of preoperative IRX-2 immunotherapy in early breast cancer. Treatment described: preoperative locoregional IRX-2 cytokine immunotherapy. The V end was cut by 4 bases, the J end by 3 bases, with 16 bases between. Looked up from germline, CDR1 is LNHDA and CDR2 is SQIVND (reference sequence). The CDR3 totals 16 residues. Only one count was recorded for this clone. Clones were read by immunoSEQ multiplex PCR, and TCRdb kept only the in-frame ones, dropping some. This sample has approximately 34,000 clones; 90% to 95% occur once, and the top ten carry roughly 6.7%.

The TCR originated in a human donor with breast cancer. The chain employs TRBV19 and TRBJ1-3; no reliable D call. Sample acquisition took place from a patient treated with IRX-2 immunotherapy. CDR3 sequence: CASSTLPALGGNTIYF. Written as DNA, the CDR3 is TGTGCCAGTAGTACCCTCCCCGCTCTAGGTGGAAACACCATATATTTT.